These 6 T cell receptor beta chains were all obtained from the same sample, sequenced in a study of blood T cell repertoires in COVID-19. Repertoires were generated with immunoSEQ multiplex PCR, while TCRdb's copy carries only in-frame clones and drops some. Of around 290,000 clones listed, roughly 87% are singletons. The sequencing sample was made of PBMCs or T cells enriched from blood (not recorded which). The receptors originated from a woman under 40 who had recovered from COVID-19.

V gene TRBV27 combines with J gene TRBJ2-3; a possible D gene is TRBD2 (5 bases). V lost 8 bases, J lost 6 bases, and 12 bases lay in between. This CDR3 is 12 amino acids long. Germline CDR1 is MNHEY and CDR2 is SMNVEV (reference sequence). CDR3 DNA: TGTGCCAGCTCGGACTTTCTCGATACGCAGTATTTT. Amino acid sequence: CASSDFLDTQYF.

The CDR3 DNA reads as TGCGCCAGCAGCTTGTTGGCAGGAATATACACAGATACGCAGTATTTT. This encodes CASSLLAGIYTDTQYF. The chain employs TRBV5-1 and TRBJ2-3, with D unclear. This CDR3 comprises 16 residues. The V and J ends lost 1 base and 2 bases respectively, with 14 bases between them. CDR1 is SGHRS and CDR2 is YFSETQ in the germline V gene.

The V and J genes are TRBV7-2 and TRBJ2-7; 12 nucleotides agree with TRBD2. CDR3 length: 15 residues. CDR1 and CDR2 from the germline V gene are SGHTA and FQGNSA. Losses at the gene ends were 6 bases for V and 4 bases for J; bases not matched to a gene: 7. The CDR3 nucleotides are TGTGCCAGCAGTTCTAGCGGGGGGGCAATGTACGAGCAGTACTTC. Its protein is CASSSSGGAMYEQYF. The whole variable domain, remainder taken from reference TRBV7-2 and TRBJ2-7, is GAGVSQSPSNKVTEKGKDVELRCDPISGHTALYWYRQSLGQGLEFLIYFQGNSAPDKSGLPSDRFSAERTGGSVSTLTIQRTQQEDSAVYLCASSSSGGAMYEQYFGPGTRLTVT.

The DNA for the CDR3 is TGTGCCAGTAGGAAGACAGGGGCTTTGGTCACTGAAGCTTTCTTT. It specifies CASRKTGALVTEAFF. The gene calls are TRBV19 and TRBJ1-1; 8 bases fit TRBD1. Germline CDR1 and CDR2: LNHDA and SQIVND (reference sequence). The CDR3 sequence is 15 residues long. J was trimmed by 4 bases and V by 6 bases; bases with no gene match: 10. The variable domain in full, completed from reference TRBV19 and TRBJ1-1, reads DGGITQSPKYLFRKEGQNVTLSCEQNLNHDAMYWYRQDPGQGLRLIYYSQIVNDFQKGDIAEGYSVSREKKESFPLTVTSAQKNPTAFYLCASRKTGALVTEAFFGQGTRLTVV.

This CDR3 reads CSVGTGVYGYTF. The CDR3 DNA reads TGCAGCGTTGGTACAGGGGTCTATGGCTACACCTTC. The chain combines TRBV29-1 with TRBJ1-2; 7 nucleotides align to TRBD1. Germline-derived CDR1 and CDR2 are SQVTM and ANQGSEA. This CDR3 spans 12 amino acids. Losses at the gene ends were 4 bases for V and 4 bases for J; bases not matched to a gene: 3.

This clone has just a few counts. This chain links TRBV6-5 with TRBJ1-1; a weak D match, TRBD1 (6 bases). The CDR3 covers 15 residues. Trimming pared 1 base from V and 5 bases from J, leaving 14 bases between. Per germline, CDR1 MNHEY and CDR2 SVGAGI. CDR3 nucleotide sequence: TGTGCCAGCAGTTACTTCATAGGGGGGGGTACTGAAGCTTTCTTT. It codes for CASSYFIGGGTEAFF.